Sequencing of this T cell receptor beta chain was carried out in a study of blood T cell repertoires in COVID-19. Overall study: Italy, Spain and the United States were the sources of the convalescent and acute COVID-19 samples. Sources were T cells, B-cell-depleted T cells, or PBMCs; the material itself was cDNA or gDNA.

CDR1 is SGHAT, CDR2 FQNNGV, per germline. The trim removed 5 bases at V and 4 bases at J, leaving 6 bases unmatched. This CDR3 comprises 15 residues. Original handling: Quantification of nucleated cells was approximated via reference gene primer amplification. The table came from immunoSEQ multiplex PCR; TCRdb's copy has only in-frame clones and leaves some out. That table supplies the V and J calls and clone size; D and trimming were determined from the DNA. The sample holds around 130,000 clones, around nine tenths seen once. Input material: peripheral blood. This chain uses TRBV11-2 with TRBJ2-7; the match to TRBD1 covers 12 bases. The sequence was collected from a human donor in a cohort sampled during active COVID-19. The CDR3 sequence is CASSPGTGGVYEQYF. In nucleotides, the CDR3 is TGTGCCAGCAGCCCCGGGACAGGGGGCGTGTACGAGCAGTACTTC.